The source of this T cell receptor beta chain is a study of cytomegalovirus exposure and HLA in healthy donors. General observations from the study: In a later analysis, parvovirus B19, influenza, CMV and Epstein-Barr virus appeared linked to several top co-occurrence clusters.

Despite likely unrecorded immune exposures, the donors were nominally healthy at the time of sampling. Note on this clone: Its cognate antigen is unknown.

The PCR made use of 60 Vbeta and 13 Jbeta primers. Assay used: immunoSEQ multiplex PCR; TCRdb lists only in-frame clones, some missing. The data contain 95,000 to 150,000 clones, around four fifths of them singletons. Trimming at V came to 0 bases and at J to 6 bases, leaving 6 bases not matched to a gene. This CDR3 spans 16 amino acids. Germline V gene data show CDR1 as MGHRA and CDR2 as YSYEKL. The chain uses TRBV4-1 and TRBJ2-1, with 9 bases that match TRBD2. Sequencing was performed on PBMCs. The clonotype comes from a man aged 25-45 years in good health and CMV-seropositive. The CDR3 DNA follows: TGCGCCAGCAGCCAAGAGGCTAGCGGGACCCGCAATGAGCAGTTCTTC. It specifies CASSQEASGTRNEQFF.